These 32 T cell receptor beta chains share one sample of origin, sequenced in a study of vaccination and CD4 T cells after COVID-19. Sequenced with the Oncomine TCR Beta short-read assay was DNA taken from cultured CD4+ T cells. TCRdb reanalysed the PCR reads using MiXCR and keeps one entry per CDR3 protein. Here the sample spans just over 3,000 distinct CDR3 sequences, 77% being singletons. Sample treatment: approximately nine-day PBMC culture with coronavirus spike peptide pools or control peptides (ViraFEST assay). These receptors are not linked to any known antigen. Sequencing used CD4+ T cells from blood, cultured in vitro. The receptor source for this set is a human donor who had recovered from COVID-19.

The V call is TRBV7-8, the J call TRBJ1-2; D not certain. The germline gives CDR1 SGHVS, CDR2 FQNEAQ. The CDR3 is 13 residues long. Trimming left V 5 bases short and J 0 bases short, with 7 bases between. The CDR3 protein is CASSLDTNYGYTF. In nucleotides, the CDR3 is TGTGCCAGCAGCCTTGACACTAACTATGGCTACACCTTC.

The gene calls are TRBV3-1 and TRBJ1-2; a possible D gene is TRBD1 (5 bases). V was cut by 4 bases and J by 8 bases, with 8 bases left in between. Germline-derived CDR1 and CDR2 are LGHDT and YNNKEL (reference sequence). This CDR3 has 11 amino acids. The CDR3 DNA follows: TGTGCCAGCAGCCTCCGGGGGGGCTACACCTTC. Translation gives CASSLRGGYTF.

The chain links TRBV7-3 to TRBJ1-1; no reliable D call. Germline loops: CDR1 SGHTA, CDR2 FQGTGA. The CDR3 contains 13 residues. V lost 4 bases and J lost 3, with 9 bases in between. The CDR3 DNA sequence: TGTGCCAGCAGCTCTGGGAGTTACACTGAAGCTTTCTTT. It specifies CASSSGSYTEAFF.

This chain links TRBV7-8 with TRBJ1-3, with TRBD1 matching 7 bases. The CDR3 length is 18 residues. With 4 bases clipped from V and 4 bases from J, the junction kept 16 bases outside the gene matches. CDR1 SGHVS and CDR2 FQNEAQ come from the germline V gene. The CDR3 spells CASSSTSPDRTYGNTIYF. CDR3 DNA: TGTGCCAGCAGCTCGACTAGTCCGGACAGGACCTACGGAAACACCATATATTTT.

By share of the sample, this clonotype is medium-sized (0.01 to 0.1%). The rearrangement links TRBV11-3 to TRBJ2-7; D is unresolved. The CDR3 has 13 residues. V was clipped by 4 bases and J by 0 bases, with 7 bases between them. Germline values: CDR1 SGHNT, CDR2 YENEEA. In nucleotides, the CDR3 is TGTGCCAGCAGCTCTTCCAGCTCCTACGAGCAGTACTTC. Protein sequence: CASSSSSSYEQYF.

This chain uses TRBV7-2 with TRBJ2-3; 11 bases map to TRBD2. The CDR3 spans 16 residues. J lost 6 bases, V lost 3 bases, and 8 bases had no gene match. Per the germline V gene, CDR1 is SGHTA and CDR2 is FQGNSA. The CDR3 sequence is CASSLEASGGRDTQYF. The CDR3 bases are TGTGCCAGCAGCTTGGAGGCTAGCGGGGGGAGGGATACGCAGTATTTT.

The chain combines TRBV11-2 with TRBJ1-1, with D uncertain. Trimming took off 4 bases at V and 4 bases at J, with 10 bases between the two ends. Germline-derived CDR1 and CDR2 are SGHAT and FQNNGV. CDR3 length: 13 residues. CDR3 region: CASSSFPFTEAFF. The CDR3 DNA reads as TGTGCCAGCAGCTCATTCCCATTCACTGAAGCTTTCTTT. The full variable domain, with the rest looked up from reference TRBV11-2 and TRBJ1-1, is EAGVAQSPRYKIIEKRQSVAFWCNPISGHATLYWYQQILGQGPKLLIQFQNNGVVDDSQLPKDRFSAERLKGVDSTLKIQPAKLEDSAVYLCASSSFPFTEAFFGQGTRLTVV.

V is TRBV6-1 and J is TRBJ1-2; the match to TRBD1 covers 7 bases. Germline CDR1 MNHNS, CDR2 SASEGT. There are 13 residues in the CDR3. The trim removed 5 bases at V and 3 bases at J, leaving 3 bases unmatched. CDR3 DNA sequence: TGTGCCAGCAGTACCGGGACAGACTATGGCTACACCTTC. It encodes CASSTGTDYGYTF.

The chain combines TRBV6-5 with TRBJ1-1, with 8 bases aligning to TRBD1. The CDR3 loop spans 15 amino acids. With V trimmed by 0 bases and J by 9 bases, 9 bases remained unmatched. Germline V gene sequence: CDR1 MNHEY, CDR2 SVGAGI. This chain's CDR3 is CASSYSQGATWKAFF. As DNA, the CDR3 is TGTGCCAGCAGTTACTCGCAGGGGGCGACTTGGAAAGCTTTCTTT.

Comment on this clonotype: This may stem from a read error, because a much larger clone lies one nucleotide away. The chain joins TRBV7-2 to TRBJ2-1; D is uncertain. CDR1 is SGHTA, CDR2 FQGNSA, per germline. Trimming left V 4 bases short and J 8 bases short, with 18 bases between. The CDR3 contains 15 residues. CDR3 sequence reads: CASSSGPFSYDEQFF. The CDR3 DNA reads TGTGCCAGCAGCTCCGGTCCCTTCAGTTACGATGAGCAGTTCTTC.

V usage is TRBV7-2 and J usage is TRBJ2-3, with TRBD1 as a possible D gene (5 bases). Per germline, CDR1 SGHTA and CDR2 FQGNSA. The CDR3 is 12 amino acids. Deletions cut 2 bases from V and 9 bases from J, with 9 bases between. The chain's CDR3 is CASSLTGVTQYF. DNA for the CDR3: TGTGCCAGCAGCTTAACAGGTGTGACGCAGTATTTT.

This chain joins TRBV6-1 and TRBJ1-2, with no clear D. The V gene's germline CDR1 is MNHNS and CDR2 SASEGT. The V end lost 5 bases, the J end lost 3 bases, and 16 bases lay between the germline ends. The CDR3 has 15 residues. This CDR3 reads CASSQKMGTDYGYTF. The CDR3 DNA follows: TGTGCCAGCAGTCAGAAAATGGGCACGGACTATGGCTACACCTTC.

The V call is TRBV29-1, the J call TRBJ1-1; D is undetermined. Germline V gene sequence: CDR1 SQVTM, CDR2 ANQGSEA. CDR3 length equals 15 residues. The germline V and J ends were trimmed by 6 bases and 3 bases, with 20 bases remaining between them. This CDR3 is CSVLVWGGKDTEAFF. CDR3 nucleotides: TGCAGCGTCCTCGTTTGGGGAGGGAAGGACACTGAAGCTTTCTTT.

This chain uses TRBV2 with TRBJ1-6; D ambiguous. Trimming shortened V by 6 bases and J by 7 bases, and 16 bases separated the two germline ends. The V gene's germline CDR1 is SNHLY and CDR2 FYNNEI. CDR3 length: 15 residues. This CDR3 reads CASRSISRENSPLHF. As DNA, the CDR3 is TGTGCCAGCAGGTCAATTTCTAGGGAGAATTCACCCCTCCACTTT.

V and J are TRBV30 and TRBJ2-5; D unclear. The CDR3 contains 14 residues. Germline CDR1 GTSNPN, CDR2 SVGIG (reference sequence). With 2 bases removed from V and 4 bases from J, the gap between germline ends came to 14 bases. The DNA for the CDR3 is TGTGCCTGGAGTCTCCCCAACAGCAGAGAGACCCAGTACTTC. Its protein is CAWSLPNSRETQYF.

A note on this clonotype: An end of the junction does not agree with germline; a read error may underlie this. The rearrangement uses TRBV28 and TRBJ1-2; no definite D call. The CDR3 is 12 residues long. CDR1 and CDR2 from the germline V gene are MDHEN and SYDVKM. This CDR3 reads CTSRSSNYGYTF. The CDR3 DNA follows: TGTACCAGCAGAAGTAGCAACTATGGCTACACCTTC.

The chain carries TRBV6-5 and TRBJ2-3, with TRBD2 identical over 11 bases. The CDR3 is made up of 17 amino acids. V dropped 2 bases and J dropped 2; count of bases not matched to a gene: 6. Per germline, CDR1 MNHEY and CDR2 SVGAGI. The CDR3 region is CASSYRASGGFTDTQYF. CDR3 nucleotides: TGTGCCAGCAGTTACCGGGCTAGCGGGGGGTTCACAGATACGCAGTATTTT.

The J gene is TRBJ2-2, the V gene TRBV20-1; D is undetermined. V lost 1 base to trimming and J lost 0 bases, with 9 bases between them. Germline CDR1 DFQATT, CDR2 SNEGSKA (reference sequence). There are 15 residues in the CDR3. The CDR3 DNA reads as TGCAGTGCTAGAGCAGAGAGCGCGAACACCGGGGAGCTGTTTTTT. It translates to CSARAESANTGELFF.

The chain couples TRBV6-1 to TRBJ1-2; TRBD1 might be the D (5 bases). CDR3 length: 13 amino acids. Deletions cut 7 bases from V and 4 bases from J, with 13 bases between. Per germline, CDR1 MNHNS and CDR2 SASEGT. The CDR3 nucleotides read TGTGCCAGCAACCGGGACGCCCTCTATGGCTACACCTTC. Encoded protein: CASNRDALYGYTF.

The chain uses TRBV11-2 and TRBJ1-2; D call uncertain. CDR1 is SGHAT, CDR2 FQNNGV, per germline. This CDR3 contains 13 residues. The ends were cut back, 3 bases at V and 2 bases at J, with 7 bases in the middle. As DNA, the CDR3 is TGTGCCAGCAGCTTTAACCGGAACTATGGCTACACCTTC. The encoded protein is CASSFNRNYGYTF.

The V call is TRBV20-1, the J call TRBJ2-7; D gene unclear. TRBJ2-5 explains the end of the DNA better; the J call may be wrong. The CDR3 has 14 residues. Germline CDR1 reads DFQATT; CDR2 reads SNEGSKA (reference sequence). This CDR3 is CSARAPAATETQYF. DNA of the CDR3: TGCAGTGCTAGAGCCCCGGCCGCTACGGAGACCCAGTACTTC.

This clonotype is deemed medium-sized. V is TRBV10-3 and J is TRBJ1-2; D gene uncertain. V shed 8 bases and J shed 4 bases, with 8 bases lying between them. This CDR3 contains 11 residues. Germline CDR1 reads ENHRY; CDR2 reads SYGVKD. The CDR3 DNA follows: TGTGCCATCGGATACAGCTATGGCTACACCTTC. It codes for CAIGYSYGYTF.

The chain is built from TRBV27 and TRBJ1-2; 9 nucleotides line up with TRBD1. V lost 5 bases to trimming and J lost 8 bases; unmatched junction nucleotides: 24. Germline V gene sequence: CDR1 MNHEY, CDR2 SMNVEV (reference sequence). This CDR3 is built from 19 residues. In nucleotides, the CDR3 is TGTGCCAGCAGTCCGACCCCCTGGGACAGGGTAAGGGGTGTAGCAGGCTACACCTTC. Translation: CASSPTPWDRVRGVAGYTF.

Only one count was recorded for this clonotype. The chain is built from TRBV4-1 and TRBJ1-5; D gene unclear. The CDR3 consists of 18 residues. Trimming left V 0 bases short and J 6 bases short, with 21 bases between. CDR1 is MGHRA, CDR2 YSYEKL, per germline. CDR3 DNA: TGCGCCAGCAGCCAAGATGGGAGGTTGGGCATGATGGGTCAGCCCCAGCATTTT. Amino acids: CASSQDGRLGMMGQPQHF.

This chain links TRBV7-9 with TRBJ1-2; D is uncertain. The CDR3 totals 13 residues. Germline CDR1 SEHNR, CDR2 FQNEAQ (reference sequence). Trimming removed 5 bases at V and 1 base at J, with 8 bases between. CDR3 coding DNA: TGTGCCAGCAGCCCTGACGGTAACTATGGCTACACCTTC. As protein: CASSPDGNYGYTF. The complete variable domain, with remaining parts taken from reference TRBV7-9 and TRBJ1-2, reads DTGVSQNPRHKITKRGQNVTFRCDPISEHNRLYWYRQTLGQGPEFLTYFQNEAQLEKSRLLSDRFSAERPKGSFSTLEIQRTEQGDSAMYLCASSPDGNYGYTFGSGTRLTVV.

Sample share makes this clonotype medium-sized. The genes are TRBV10-3 and TRBJ2-7; 7 nucleotides agree with TRBD1. Germline-derived CDR1 and CDR2 are ENHRY and SYGVKD. With V trimmed by 7 bases and J by 3 bases, 6 bases remained unmatched. The CDR3 totals 13 residues. The DNA of the CDR3 is TGTGCCATCACCCCTGGACAGGACTACGAGCAGTACTTC. Its translation: CAITPGQDYEQYF.

The genes are TRBV6-1 and TRBJ2-7, with TRBD2 matching over 7 bases. CDR1 is MNHNS, CDR2 SASEGT, per germline. The CDR3 sequence is 16 residues long. V was clipped by 6 bases and J by 2 bases; unmatched bases: 13. CDR3 sequence: CASSPRVGGYAYEQYF. The CDR3 nucleotides read TGTGCCAGCAGCCCGAGGGTGGGGGGGTATGCCTACGAGCAGTACTTC.

The table lists this clonotype with a count of one. The rearrangement uses TRBV4-3 and TRBJ1-6; 8 positions agree with TRBD1. Germline V gene sequence: CDR1 LGHNA, CDR2 YSLEER. The junction had 7 bases not matched to a gene; V was cut back by 0 bases and J by 9 bases. The CDR3 runs to 16 residues. The CDR3: CASSQDNRGMSSPLHF. As DNA, the CDR3 is TGCGCCAGCAGCCAAGATAACAGGGGGATGTCTTCACCCCTCCACTTT.

The rearrangement joins TRBV30 to TRBJ2-3; D ambiguous. Per the germline V gene, CDR1 is GTSNPN and CDR2 is SVGIG (reference sequence). The V gene lost 5 bases and the J gene lost 3 bases, with 9 bases spanning the gap. There are 12 residues in the CDR3. In nucleotides, the CDR3 is TGTGCCTGGCAGAAGACTACAGATACGCAGTATTTT. Residues: CAWQKTTDTQYF.

In its sample, this clonotype ranks as large. This rearrangement joins TRBV10-1 to TRBJ2-3; possibly TRBD1 or TRBD2 for D (6 bases each). Germline V lookup: CDR1 WNHNN, CDR2 SYGVQD (reference sequence). Trimming stripped 8 bases from V and 2 bases from J, with 14 bases between. This CDR3 is 14 amino acids long. CDR3 sequence (DNA): TGCGCCAGCTCACAAGGGGGGCCCACAGATACGCAGTATTTT. Translated, it gives CASSQGGPTDTQYF.

The chain carries TRBV19 and TRBJ1-5, with 7 bases matching TRBD1. CDR1 is LNHDA, CDR2 SQIVND, per germline (reference sequence). J lost 7 bases, V lost 6 bases, and 9 bases had no gene match. This CDR3 spans 14 amino acids. CDR3 residues: CASSQGGGRQPQHF. The CDR3, as DNA: TGTGCCAGTAGCCAAGGAGGGGGCCGGCAGCCCCAGCATTTT.

This clonotype was found once. The genes are TRBV2 and TRBJ1-3; the D is unclear. The CDR3 is 13 amino acids. The V end was cut by 7 bases, the J end by 4 bases, with 11 bases between. Germline CDR1 and CDR2: SNHLY and FYNNEI. Here the CDR3 DNA reads TGTGCCAGCATAACCGGCAGGGGAAACACCATATATTTT. It yields the protein CASITGRGNTIYF.